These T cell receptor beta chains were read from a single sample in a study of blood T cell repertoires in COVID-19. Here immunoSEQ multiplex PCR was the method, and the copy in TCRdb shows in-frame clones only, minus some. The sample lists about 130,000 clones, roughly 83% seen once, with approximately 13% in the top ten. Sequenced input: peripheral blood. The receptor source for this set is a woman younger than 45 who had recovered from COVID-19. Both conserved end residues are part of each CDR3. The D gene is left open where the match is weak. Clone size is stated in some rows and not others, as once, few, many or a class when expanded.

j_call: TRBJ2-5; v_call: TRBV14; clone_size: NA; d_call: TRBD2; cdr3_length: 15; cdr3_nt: TGTGCCAGCAGCCAAGGACTAGCGGGGGGGCGGACCCAGTACTTC; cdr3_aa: CASSQGLAGGRTQYF
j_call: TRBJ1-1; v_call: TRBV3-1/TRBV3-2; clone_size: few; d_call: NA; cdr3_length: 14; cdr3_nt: TGTGCCAGCAGCCAAAATGAGCCGAACACTGAAGCTTTCTTT; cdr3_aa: CASSQNEPNTEAFF
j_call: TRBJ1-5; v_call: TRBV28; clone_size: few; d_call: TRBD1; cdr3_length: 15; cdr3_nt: TGTGCCAGCAGTTTACCAGGGGGAAGCAATCAGCCCCAGCATTTT; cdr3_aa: CASSLPGGSNQPQHF
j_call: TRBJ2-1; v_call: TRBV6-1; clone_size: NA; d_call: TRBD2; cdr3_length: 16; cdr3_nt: TGTGCCAGCAGTGAAGTGAGGATGGGGGGGGACAATGAGCAGTTCTTC; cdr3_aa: CASSEVRMGGDNEQFF
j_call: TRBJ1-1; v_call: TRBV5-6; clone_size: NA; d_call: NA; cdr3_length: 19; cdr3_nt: TGTGCCAGCAGCTTGGCGGGCAGCGCGGGTGGTCTTTTTAGGACTGAAGCTTTCTTT; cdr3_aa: CASSLAGSAGGLFRTEAFF
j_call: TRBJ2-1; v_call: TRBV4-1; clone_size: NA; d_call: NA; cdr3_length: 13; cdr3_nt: TGCGCCAGCAGCCAAGGACTAGGCAATGAGCAGTTCTTC; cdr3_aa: CASSQGLGNEQFF
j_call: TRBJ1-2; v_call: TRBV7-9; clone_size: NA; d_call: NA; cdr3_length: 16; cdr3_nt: TGTGCCAGCAGCTTAGGCCCCCCAACAGGGTTCTATGGCTACACCTTC; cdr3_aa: CASSLGPPTGFYGYTF
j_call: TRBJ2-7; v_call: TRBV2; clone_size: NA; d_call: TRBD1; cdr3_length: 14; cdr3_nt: TGTGCCAGCAGGGAGGACAGGAATGGGAACGAGCAGTACTTC; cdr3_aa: CASREDRNGNEQYF
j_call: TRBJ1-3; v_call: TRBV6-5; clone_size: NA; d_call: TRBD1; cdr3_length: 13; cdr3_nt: TGTGCCACCGCACCGGGACAGCAAAACACCATATATTTT; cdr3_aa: CATAPGQQNTIYF
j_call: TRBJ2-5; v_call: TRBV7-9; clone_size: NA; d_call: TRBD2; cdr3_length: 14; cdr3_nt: TGTGCCAGCAGCCCGGGACTAGCGGAAGAGACCCAGTACTTC; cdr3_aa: CASSPGLAEETQYF
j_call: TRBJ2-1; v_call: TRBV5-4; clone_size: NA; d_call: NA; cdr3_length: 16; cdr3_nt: TGTGCCAGCAGCTTGGCCGGGGTAGGGGGACCTAATGAGCAGTTCTTC; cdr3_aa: CASSLAGVGGPNEQFF
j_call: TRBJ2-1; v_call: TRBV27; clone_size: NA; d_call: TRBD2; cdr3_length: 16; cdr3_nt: TGTGCCAGCAGTTTCTTAGGGGCTAGCGGGCTCAATGAGCAGTTCTTC; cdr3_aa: CASSFLGASGLNEQFF
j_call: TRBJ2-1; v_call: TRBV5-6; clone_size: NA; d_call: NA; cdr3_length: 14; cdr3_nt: TGTGCCAGCAGCTTAGGGGGAGCGAAAAATGAGCAGTTCTTC; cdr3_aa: CASSLGGAKNEQFF
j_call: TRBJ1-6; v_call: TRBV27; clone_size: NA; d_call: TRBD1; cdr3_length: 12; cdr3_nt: TGTGCCAGCCGGACAGGGCCATCACCCCTCCACTTT; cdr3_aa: CASRTGPSPLHF
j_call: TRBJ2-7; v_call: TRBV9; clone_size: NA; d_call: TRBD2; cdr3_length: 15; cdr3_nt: TGTGCCAGCAGCCCAACTAGCGGGAGGACCCACGAGCAGTACTTC; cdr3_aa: CASSPTSGRTHEQYF
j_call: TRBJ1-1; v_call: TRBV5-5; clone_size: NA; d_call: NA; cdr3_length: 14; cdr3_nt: TGTGCCAGCAGCCCGACAGCAGATAACACTGAAGCTTTCTTT; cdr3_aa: CASSPTADNTEAFF
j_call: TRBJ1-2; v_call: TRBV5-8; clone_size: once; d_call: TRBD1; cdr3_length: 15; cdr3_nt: TGTGCCAGCAGCTCCGGGACAGGGACCCCCTATGGCTACACCTTC; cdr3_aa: CASSSGTGTPYGYTF
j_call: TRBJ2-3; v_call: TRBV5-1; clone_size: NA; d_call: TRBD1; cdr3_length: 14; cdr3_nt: TGCGCCAGCCGACAGGGAATCGCAGGAGATACGCAGTATTTT; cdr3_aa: CASRQGIAGDTQYF
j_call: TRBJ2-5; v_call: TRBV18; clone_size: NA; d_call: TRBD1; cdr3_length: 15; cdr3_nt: TGTGCCAGCTCAGCTGGACAGGGATTATGGGAGACCCAGTACTTC; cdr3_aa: CASSAGQGLWETQYF
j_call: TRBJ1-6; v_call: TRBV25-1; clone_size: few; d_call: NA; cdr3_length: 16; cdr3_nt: TGTGCCAGCAGTGAATCAGGGGCAGGGGCTAATTCACCCCTCCACTTT; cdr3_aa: CASSESGAGANSPLHF
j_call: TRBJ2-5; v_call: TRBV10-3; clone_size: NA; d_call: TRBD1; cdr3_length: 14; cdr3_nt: TGTGCCAACCCGCAGGGGGCTTTTGAGGAGACCCAGTACTTC; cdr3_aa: CANPQGAFEETQYF
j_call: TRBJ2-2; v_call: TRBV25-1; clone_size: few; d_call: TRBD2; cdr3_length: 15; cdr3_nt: TGTGCCAGCAGGACTAGCGGGATTGAAACCGGGGAGCTGTTTTTT; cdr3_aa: CASRTSGIETGELFF
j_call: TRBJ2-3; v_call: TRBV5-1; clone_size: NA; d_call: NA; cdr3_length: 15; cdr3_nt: TGCGCCAGCAGCTTGGGAGGCGGGAGCACAGATACGCAGTATTTT; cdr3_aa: CASSLGGGSTDTQYF